This T cell receptor delta chain comes out of a study of γδ T cells in repeated Plasmodium falciparum infection. As for the study in general: Age- and gender-matched Australian children served as comparison for malaria-exposed Malian children. Study-wide findings and caveats: Malian donors came from one small rural village, predominantly one ethnic group.

On this clone: No antigen is known for it. The protein held in TCRdb is that of a much larger clone and does not match this DNA's translation at residue 8, likely because of a read error; the protein shown is translated from the DNA.

Germline V gene data show CDR1 as GEAIGNYY and CDR2 as EKD. The V end was cut by 2 bases, the J end by 1 base, with 10 bases between. The CDR3 sequence is 14 residues long. TCRdb reprocessed the multiplex PCR reads using CATT. The top ten hold roughly 9.9% of the sample, which has more than 70,000 delta-chain clones, 0.98% seen once. Vgamma9/Vdelta2+ and Vdelta2-negative gammadelta T cells were flow-sorted from PBMC for bulk sequencing. V gene TRDV2 combines with J gene TRDJ1, with D possibly being TRDD3 (5 bases). TCRdb offers no J gene call, so here the DNA was matched to germline to obtain one. Sequencing was done on a sample of gamma-delta T cells from blood. The sequence derives from a pool of human donors (malaria-infected and uninfected, not separated). The CDR3 is CACDIGVGTDKLIF. The CDR3 DNA reads TGTGCCTGTGACATTGGGGTCGGCACCGATAAACTCATCTTT.